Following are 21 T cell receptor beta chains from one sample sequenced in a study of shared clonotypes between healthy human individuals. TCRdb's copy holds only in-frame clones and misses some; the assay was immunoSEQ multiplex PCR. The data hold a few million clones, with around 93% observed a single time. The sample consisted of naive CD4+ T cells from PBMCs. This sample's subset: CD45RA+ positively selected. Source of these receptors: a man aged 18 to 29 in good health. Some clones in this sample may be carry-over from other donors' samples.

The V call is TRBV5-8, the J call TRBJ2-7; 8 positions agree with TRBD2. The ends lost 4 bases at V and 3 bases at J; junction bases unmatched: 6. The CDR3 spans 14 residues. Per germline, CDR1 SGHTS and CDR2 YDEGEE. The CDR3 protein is CASSRGGRFYEQYF. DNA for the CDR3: TGTGCCAGCAGCCGGGGGGGCAGGTTCTACGAGCAGTACTTC.

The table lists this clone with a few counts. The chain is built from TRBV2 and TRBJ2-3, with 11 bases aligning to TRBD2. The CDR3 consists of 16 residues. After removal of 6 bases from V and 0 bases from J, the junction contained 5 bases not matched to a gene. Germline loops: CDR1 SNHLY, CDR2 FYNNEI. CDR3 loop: CASSRTSGPSTDTQYF. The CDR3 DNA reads TGTGCCAGCAGCCGGACTAGCGGGCCTAGCACAGATACGCAGTATTTT.

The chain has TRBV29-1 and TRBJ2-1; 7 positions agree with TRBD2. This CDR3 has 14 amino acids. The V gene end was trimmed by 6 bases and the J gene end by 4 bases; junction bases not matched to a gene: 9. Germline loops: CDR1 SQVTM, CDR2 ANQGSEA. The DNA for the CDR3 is TGCAGCGTCGGGGGGTCGGTGAGGTACAATGAGCAGTTCTTC. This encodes CSVGGSVRYNEQFF.

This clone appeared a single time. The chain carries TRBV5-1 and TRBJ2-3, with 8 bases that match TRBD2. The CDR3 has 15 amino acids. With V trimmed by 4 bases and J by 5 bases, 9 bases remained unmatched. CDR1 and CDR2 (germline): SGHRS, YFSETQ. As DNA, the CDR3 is TGCGCCAGCAGCGGTTCTCAACGGGAGGGAGATACGCAGTATTTT. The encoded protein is CASSGSQREGDTQYF.

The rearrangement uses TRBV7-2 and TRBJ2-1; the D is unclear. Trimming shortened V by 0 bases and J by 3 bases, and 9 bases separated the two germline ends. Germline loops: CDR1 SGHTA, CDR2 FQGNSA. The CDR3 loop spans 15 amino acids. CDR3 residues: CASSLARLGYNEQFF. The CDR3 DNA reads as TGTGCCAGCAGCTTAGCGAGACTCGGCTACAATGAGCAGTTCTTC.

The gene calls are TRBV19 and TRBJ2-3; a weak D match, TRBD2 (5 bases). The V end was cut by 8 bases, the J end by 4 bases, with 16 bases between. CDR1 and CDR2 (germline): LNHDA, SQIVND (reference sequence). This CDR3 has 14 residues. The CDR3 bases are TGTGCCAGTTCCGAAGGGAGAAGGGCAGATACGCAGTATTTT. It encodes CASSEGRRADTQYF.

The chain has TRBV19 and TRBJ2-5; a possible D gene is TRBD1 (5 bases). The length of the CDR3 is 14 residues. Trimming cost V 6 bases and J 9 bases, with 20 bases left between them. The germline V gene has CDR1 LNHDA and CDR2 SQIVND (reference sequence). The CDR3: CASRIGHGRWPQYF. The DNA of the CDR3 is TGTGCCAGTAGGATCGGACACGGCCGATGGCCCCAGTACTTC.

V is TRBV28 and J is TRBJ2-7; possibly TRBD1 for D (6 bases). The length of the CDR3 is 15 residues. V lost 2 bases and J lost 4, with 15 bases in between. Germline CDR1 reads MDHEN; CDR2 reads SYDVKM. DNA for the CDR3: TGTGCCAGCAGTTTAGTGTCAGGGGCGCCGTACGAGCAGTACTTC. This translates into CASSLVSGAPYEQYF. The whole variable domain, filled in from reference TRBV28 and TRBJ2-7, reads DVKVTQSSRYLVKRTGEKVFLECVQDMDHENMFWYRQDPGLGLRLIYFSYDVKMKEKGDIPEGYSVSREKKERFSLILESASTNQTSMYLCASSLVSGAPYEQYFGPGTRLTVT.

The CDR3 protein is CASTSSPHIYGYTF. The CDR3 DNA sequence: TGTGCCAGCACTTCAAGCCCCCATATTTATGGCTACACCTTC. V usage is TRBV28 and J usage is TRBJ1-2; no definite D call. Germline CDR1 reads MDHEN; CDR2 reads SYDVKM. This CDR3 comprises 14 residues. V lost 7 bases and J lost 5, with 17 bases in between.

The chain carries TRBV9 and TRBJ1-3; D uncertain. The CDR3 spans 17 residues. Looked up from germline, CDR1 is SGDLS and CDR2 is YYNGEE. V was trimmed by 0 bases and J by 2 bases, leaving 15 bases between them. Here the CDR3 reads CASSVATRRTAGNTIYF. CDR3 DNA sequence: TGTGCCAGCAGCGTAGCCACCCGCAGGACGGCTGGAAACACCATATATTTT.

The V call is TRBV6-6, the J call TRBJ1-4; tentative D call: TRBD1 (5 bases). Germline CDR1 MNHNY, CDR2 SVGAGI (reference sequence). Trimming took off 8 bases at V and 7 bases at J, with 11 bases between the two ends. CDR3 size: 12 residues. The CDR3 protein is CASDRGGEKLFF. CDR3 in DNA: TGTGCCAGCGACCGTGGGGGTGAAAAACTGTTTTTT.

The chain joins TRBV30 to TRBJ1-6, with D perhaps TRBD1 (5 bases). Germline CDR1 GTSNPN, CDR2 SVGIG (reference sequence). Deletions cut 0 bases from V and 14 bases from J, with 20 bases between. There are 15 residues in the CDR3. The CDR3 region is CAWSVPTGPNLALHF. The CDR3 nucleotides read TGTGCCTGGAGTGTACCGACGGGACCCAACTTGGCCCTCCACTTT.

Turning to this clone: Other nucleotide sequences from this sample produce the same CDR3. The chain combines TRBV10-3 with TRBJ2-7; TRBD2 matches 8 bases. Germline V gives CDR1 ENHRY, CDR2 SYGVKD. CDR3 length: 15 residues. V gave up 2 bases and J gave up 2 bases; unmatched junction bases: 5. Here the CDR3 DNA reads TGTGCCATCAGTGAGGGACTAGCTGGGCCCTACGAGCAGTACTTC. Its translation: CAISEGLAGPYEQYF.

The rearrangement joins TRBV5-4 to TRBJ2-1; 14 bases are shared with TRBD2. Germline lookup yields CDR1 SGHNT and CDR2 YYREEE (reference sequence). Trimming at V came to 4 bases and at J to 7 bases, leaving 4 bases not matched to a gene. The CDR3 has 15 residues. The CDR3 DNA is TGTGCCAGCAGCACCGGGACTAGCGGGAGTAATGAGCAGTTCTTC. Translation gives CASSTGTSGSNEQFF.

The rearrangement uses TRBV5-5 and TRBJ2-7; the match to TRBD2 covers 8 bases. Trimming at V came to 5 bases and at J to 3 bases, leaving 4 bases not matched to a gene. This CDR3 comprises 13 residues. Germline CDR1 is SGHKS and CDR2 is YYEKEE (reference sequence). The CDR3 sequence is CASSRSGGYEQYF. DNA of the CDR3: TGTGCCAGCAGTCGGAGCGGGGGCTACGAGCAGTACTTC.

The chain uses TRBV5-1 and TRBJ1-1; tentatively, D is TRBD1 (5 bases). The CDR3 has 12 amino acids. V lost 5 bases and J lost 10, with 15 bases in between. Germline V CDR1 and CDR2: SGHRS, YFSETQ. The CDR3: CASSTGGFGAFF. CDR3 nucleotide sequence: TGCGCCAGCAGTACGGGGGGATTCGGAGCTTTCTTT.

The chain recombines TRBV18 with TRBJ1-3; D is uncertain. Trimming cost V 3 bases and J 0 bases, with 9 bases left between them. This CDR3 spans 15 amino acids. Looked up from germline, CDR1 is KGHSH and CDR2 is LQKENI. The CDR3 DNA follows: TGTGCCAGCTCACCGGAGGCCCGCTCTGGAAACACCATATATTTT. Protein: CASSPEARSGNTIYF.

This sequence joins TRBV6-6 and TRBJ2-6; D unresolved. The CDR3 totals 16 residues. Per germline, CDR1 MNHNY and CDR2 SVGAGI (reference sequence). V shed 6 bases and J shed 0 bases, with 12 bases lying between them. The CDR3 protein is CASRPRSDSGANVLTF. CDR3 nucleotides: TGTGCCAGCAGGCCCCGGTCCGACTCTGGGGCCAACGTCCTGACTTTC.

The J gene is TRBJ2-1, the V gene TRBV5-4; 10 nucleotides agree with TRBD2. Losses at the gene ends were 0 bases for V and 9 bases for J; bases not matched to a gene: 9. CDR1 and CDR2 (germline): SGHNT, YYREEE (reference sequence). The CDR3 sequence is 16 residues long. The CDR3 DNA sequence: TGTGCCAGCAGCTTGGATTTCCAGCGGGAGGGTTCTGAGCAGTTCTTC. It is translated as CASSLDFQREGSEQFF.

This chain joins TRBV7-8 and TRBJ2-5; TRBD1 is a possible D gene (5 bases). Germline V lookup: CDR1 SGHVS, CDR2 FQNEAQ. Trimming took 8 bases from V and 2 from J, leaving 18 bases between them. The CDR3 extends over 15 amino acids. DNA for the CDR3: TGTGCCAGCTTCAGCCTTTTGGCAGGGCAAGAGACCCAGTACTTC. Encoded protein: CASFSLLAGQETQYF.

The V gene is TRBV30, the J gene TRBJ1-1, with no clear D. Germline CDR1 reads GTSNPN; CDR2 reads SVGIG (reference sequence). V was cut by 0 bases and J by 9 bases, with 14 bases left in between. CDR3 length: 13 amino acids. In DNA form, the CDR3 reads TGTGCCTGGAGTGTAGAGGGCGGTTCACAAGCTTTCTTT. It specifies CAWSVEGGSQAFF. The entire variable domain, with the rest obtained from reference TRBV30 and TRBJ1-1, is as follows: SQTIHQWPATLVQPVGSPLSLECTVEGTSNPNLYWYRQAAGRGLQLLFYSVGIGQISSEVPQNLSASRPQDRQFILSSKKLLLSDSGFYLCAWSVEGGSQAFFGQGTRLTVV.